Listed here are 5 T cell receptor beta chains from one sample, sequenced in a study of blood T cell repertoires in COVID-19. The protocol was immunoSEQ multiplex PCR, while the TCRdb copy is restricted to in-frame clones and leaves out a portion. This table holds 84,000 or so clones, nearly 80% found once. Sequencing input: peripheral blood. The receptors shown here come from a man aged 70-80 years with COVID-19, enrolled during active disease.

About this clone: Possible read error: a much larger clone is one base away. This rearrangement joins TRBV4-1 to TRBJ2-5; the match to TRBD2 covers 7 bases. This CDR3 is 15 amino acids long. Germline V gives CDR1 MGHRA, CDR2 YSYEKL. The CDR3 sequence is CVSSPRGTSEETQYF. In DNA form, the CDR3 reads TGCGTCAGCAGCCCCAGAGGCACTAGCGAAGAGACCCAGTACTTC.

This clone was counted once. CDR3 DNA: TGTGCCAGCAGCTCTACCGGGGACAGCGGACTCTATGGCTACACCTTC. Translation gives CASSSTGDSGLYGYTF. The chain is built from TRBV11-2 and TRBJ1-2; 7 positions match TRBD1. Per germline, CDR1 SGHAT and CDR2 FQNNGV. The CDR3 has 16 residues. Trimming removed 4 bases from V and 4 bases from J; junction bases left unmatched: 12.

The CDR3 here is CASSVGGDDYEQYF. The CDR3 nucleotides read TGTGCCAGCAGTGTGGGGGGGGACGACTACGAGCAGTACTTC. The rearrangement uses TRBV25-1 and TRBJ2-7; 7 nucleotides match TRBD2. The CDR3 covers 14 residues. Trimming at V came to 4 bases and at J to 3 bases, leaving 6 bases not matched to a gene. CDR1 MGHDK and CDR2 SYGVNS come from the germline V gene.

This clone has more than one count but fewer than ten. The J gene is TRBJ2-7, the V gene TRBV4-3, with D tentatively TRBD1 (5 bases). The germline V gene encodes CDR1 LGHNA and CDR2 YSLEER. Trimming shortened V by 0 bases and J by 3 bases, and 9 bases separated the two germline ends. The CDR3 runs to 14 residues. The CDR3: CASSQDGQGYEQYF. In DNA, the CDR3 is TGCGCCAGCAGCCAAGATGGGCAGGGCTACGAGCAGTACTTC.

The J gene is TRBJ1-2, the V gene TRBV28; TRBD1 aligns across 11 bases. After removal of 4 bases from V and 10 bases from J, the junction contained 5 bases not matched to a gene. The CDR3 contains 13 residues. The germline V gene has CDR1 MDHEN and CDR2 SYDVKM. CDR3 sequence reads: CASSSGQGAHYTF. The CDR3 region has the DNA TGTGCCAGCAGTTCTGGACAGGGGGCCCACTACACCTTC.